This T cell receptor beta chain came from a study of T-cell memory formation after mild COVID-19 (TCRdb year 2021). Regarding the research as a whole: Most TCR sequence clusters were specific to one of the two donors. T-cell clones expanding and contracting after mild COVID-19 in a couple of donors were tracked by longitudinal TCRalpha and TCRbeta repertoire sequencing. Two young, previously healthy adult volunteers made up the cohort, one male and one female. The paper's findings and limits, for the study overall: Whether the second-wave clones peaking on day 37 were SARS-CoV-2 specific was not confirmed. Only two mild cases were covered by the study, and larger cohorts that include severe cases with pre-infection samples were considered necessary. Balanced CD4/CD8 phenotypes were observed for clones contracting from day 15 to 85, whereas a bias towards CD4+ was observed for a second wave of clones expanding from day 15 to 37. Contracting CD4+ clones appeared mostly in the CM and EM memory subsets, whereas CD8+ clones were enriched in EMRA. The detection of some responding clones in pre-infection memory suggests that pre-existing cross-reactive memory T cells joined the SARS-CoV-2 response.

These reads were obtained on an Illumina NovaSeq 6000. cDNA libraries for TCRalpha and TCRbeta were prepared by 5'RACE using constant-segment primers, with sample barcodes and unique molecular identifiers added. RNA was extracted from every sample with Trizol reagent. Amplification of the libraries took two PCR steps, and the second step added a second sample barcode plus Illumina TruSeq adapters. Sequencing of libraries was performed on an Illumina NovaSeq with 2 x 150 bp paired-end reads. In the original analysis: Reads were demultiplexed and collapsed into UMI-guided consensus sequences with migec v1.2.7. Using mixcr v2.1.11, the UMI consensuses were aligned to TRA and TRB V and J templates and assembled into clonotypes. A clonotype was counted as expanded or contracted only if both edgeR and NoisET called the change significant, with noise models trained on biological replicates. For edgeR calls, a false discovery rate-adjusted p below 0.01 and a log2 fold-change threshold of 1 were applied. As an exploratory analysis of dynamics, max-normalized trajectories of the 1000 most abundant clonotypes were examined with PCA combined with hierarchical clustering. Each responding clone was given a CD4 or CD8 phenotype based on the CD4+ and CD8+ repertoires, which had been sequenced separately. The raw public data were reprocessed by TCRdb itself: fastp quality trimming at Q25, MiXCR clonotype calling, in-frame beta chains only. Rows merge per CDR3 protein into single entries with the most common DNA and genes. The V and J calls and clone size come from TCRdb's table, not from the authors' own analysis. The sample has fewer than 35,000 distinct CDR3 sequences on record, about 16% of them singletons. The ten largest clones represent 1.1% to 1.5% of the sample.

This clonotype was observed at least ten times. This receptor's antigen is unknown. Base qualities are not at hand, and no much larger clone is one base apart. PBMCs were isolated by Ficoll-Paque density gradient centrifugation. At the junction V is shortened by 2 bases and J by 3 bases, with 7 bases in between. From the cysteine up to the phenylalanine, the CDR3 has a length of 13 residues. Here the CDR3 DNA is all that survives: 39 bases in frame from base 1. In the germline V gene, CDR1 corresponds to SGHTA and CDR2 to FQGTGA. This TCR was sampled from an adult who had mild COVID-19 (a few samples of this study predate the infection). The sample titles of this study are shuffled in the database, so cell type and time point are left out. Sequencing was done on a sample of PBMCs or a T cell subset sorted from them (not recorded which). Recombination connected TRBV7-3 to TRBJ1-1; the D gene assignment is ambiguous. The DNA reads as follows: TGTGCCAGCAGCTTAGGGAGTCACACTGAAGCTTTCTTT. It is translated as CASSLGSHTEAFF.